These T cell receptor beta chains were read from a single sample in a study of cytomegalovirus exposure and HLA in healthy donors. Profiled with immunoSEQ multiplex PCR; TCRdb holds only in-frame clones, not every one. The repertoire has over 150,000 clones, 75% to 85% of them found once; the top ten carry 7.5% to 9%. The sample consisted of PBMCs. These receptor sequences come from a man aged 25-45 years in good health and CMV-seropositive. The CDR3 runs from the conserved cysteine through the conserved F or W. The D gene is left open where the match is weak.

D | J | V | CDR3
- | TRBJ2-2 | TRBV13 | CASSLQGRNTGELFF
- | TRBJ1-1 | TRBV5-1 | CASSFSGETEAFF
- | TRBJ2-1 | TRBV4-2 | CASSREHDPSGNEQFF
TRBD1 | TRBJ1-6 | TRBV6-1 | CASEAGQGNSPLHF
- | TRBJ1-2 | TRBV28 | CASSSMYGLNYGYTF
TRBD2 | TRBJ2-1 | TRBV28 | CAIRTWTSGAQSSYNEQFF
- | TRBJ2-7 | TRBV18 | CASSPGALRDEQYF
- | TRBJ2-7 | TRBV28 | CASSFLQGEQYF
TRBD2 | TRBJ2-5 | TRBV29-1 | CSVGTSGAFRYF
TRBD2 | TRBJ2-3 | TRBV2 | CASSVLGSGSGDTQYF
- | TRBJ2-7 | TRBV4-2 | CASSQWLDYEQYF
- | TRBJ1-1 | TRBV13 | CASSPQTGYTEAFF
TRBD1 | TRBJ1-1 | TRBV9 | CASSLRKGAAAFF
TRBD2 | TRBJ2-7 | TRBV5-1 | CASSGQTSAYEQYF
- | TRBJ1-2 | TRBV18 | CASSPREESVLGYTF
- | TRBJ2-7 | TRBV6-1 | CASIRGQTYEQYF
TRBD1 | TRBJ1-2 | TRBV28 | CASRSPGDRGSWGYTF
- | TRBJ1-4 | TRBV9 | CASSVGSGEATNEKLFF
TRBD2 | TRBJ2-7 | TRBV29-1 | CSVASPSGRALVHEQYF
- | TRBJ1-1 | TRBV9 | CASSPPGVSAEAFF
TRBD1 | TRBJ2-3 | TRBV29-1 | CSVFGTAVSTDTQYF
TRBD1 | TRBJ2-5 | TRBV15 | CATSRDPGTGLTTQYF